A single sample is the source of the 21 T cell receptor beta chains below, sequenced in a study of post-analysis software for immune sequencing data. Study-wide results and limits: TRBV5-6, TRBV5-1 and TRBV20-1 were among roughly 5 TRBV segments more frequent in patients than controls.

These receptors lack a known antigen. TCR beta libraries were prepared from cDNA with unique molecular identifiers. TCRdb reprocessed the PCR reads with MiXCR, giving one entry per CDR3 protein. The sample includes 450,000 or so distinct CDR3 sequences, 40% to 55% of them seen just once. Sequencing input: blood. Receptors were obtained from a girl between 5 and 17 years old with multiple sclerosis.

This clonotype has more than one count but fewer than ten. The CDR3 region is CSARDPTSGKENEQFF. The CDR3 bases are TGCAGTGCTAGAGATCCGACTAGCGGGAAGGAAAATGAGCAGTTCTTC. The chain has TRBV20-1 and TRBJ2-1, with 11 bases aligning to TRBD2. This CDR3 has 16 amino acids. Germline lookup yields CDR1 DFQATT and CDR2 SNEGSKA (reference sequence). J gave up 7 bases and V 0 bases, and 8 bases lay outside the gene matches.

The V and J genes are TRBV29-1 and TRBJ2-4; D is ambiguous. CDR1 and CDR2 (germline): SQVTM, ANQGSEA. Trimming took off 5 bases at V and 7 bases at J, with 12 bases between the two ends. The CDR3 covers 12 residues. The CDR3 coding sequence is TGCAGCGTTCGGTCTAGTGGGAACATTCAGTACTTC. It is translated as CSVRSSGNIQYF.

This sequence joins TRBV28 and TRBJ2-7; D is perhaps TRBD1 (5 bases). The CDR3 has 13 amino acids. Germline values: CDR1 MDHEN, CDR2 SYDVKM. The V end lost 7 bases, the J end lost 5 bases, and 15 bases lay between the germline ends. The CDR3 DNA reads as TGTGCCAGCATAGCTCCAGGGCTGAACGAGCAGTACTTC. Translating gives CASIAPGLNEQYF.

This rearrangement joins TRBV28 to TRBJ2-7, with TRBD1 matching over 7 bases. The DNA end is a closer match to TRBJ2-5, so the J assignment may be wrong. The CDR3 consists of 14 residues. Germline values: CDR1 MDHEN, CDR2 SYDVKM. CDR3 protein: CASVTGAGQETQYF. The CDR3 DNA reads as TGTGCCAGCGTCACAGGGGCCGGGCAAGAGACCCAGTACTTC.

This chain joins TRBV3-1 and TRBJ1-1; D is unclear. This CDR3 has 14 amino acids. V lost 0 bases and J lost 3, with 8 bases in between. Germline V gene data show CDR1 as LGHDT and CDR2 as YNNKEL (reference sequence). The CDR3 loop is CASSQDERDTEAFF. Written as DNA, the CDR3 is TGTGCCAGCAGCCAAGACGAAAGAGACACTGAAGCTTTCTTT.

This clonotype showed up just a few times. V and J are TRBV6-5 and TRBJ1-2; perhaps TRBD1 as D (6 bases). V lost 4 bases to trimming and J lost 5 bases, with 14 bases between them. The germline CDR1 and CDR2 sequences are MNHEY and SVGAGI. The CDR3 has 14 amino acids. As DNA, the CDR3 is TGTGCCAGCAGTTGGGGCTCAGGGGAATATGGCTACACCTTC. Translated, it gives CASSWGSGEYGYTF.

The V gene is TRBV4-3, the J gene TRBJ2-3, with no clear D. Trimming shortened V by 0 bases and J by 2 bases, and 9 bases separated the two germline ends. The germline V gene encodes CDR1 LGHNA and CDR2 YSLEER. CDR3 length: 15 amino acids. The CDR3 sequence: CASSQDTANTDTQYF. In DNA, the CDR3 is TGCGCCAGCAGCCAAGATACCGCAAACACAGATACGCAGTATTTT.

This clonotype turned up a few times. CDR3 in DNA: TGCAGTGTAGCCGGACCCTACGAGCAGTACTTC. Translating it yields CSVAGPYEQYF. The rearrangement links TRBV20-1 to TRBJ2-4; D is uncertain. The DNA end is a closer match to TRBJ2-7, so the J assignment may be wrong. Germline assignment: CDR1 DFQATT and CDR2 SNEGSKA (reference sequence). This CDR3 has 11 amino acids.

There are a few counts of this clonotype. In DNA, the CDR3 is TGCGCCAGCAGCTTGCAGTCAGGGGAGGTCAATGAGCAGTTCTTC. Its translation: CASSLQSGEVNEQFF. The V and J genes are TRBV5-1 and TRBJ2-1; D possibly matches TRBD1 or TRBD2 (6 bases each). The CDR3 sequence is 15 residues long. Trimming shortened V by 1 base and J by 6 bases, and 14 bases separated the two germline ends. The germline CDR1 and CDR2 sequences are SGHRS and YFSETQ. Supplemented by reference TRBV5-1 and TRBJ2-1, the full variable domain reads KAGVTQTPRYLIKTRGQQVTLSCSPISGHRSVSWYQQTPGQGLQFLFEYFSETQRNKGNFPGRFSGRQFSNSRSEMNVSTLELGDSALYLCASSLQSGEVNEQFFGPGTRLTVL.

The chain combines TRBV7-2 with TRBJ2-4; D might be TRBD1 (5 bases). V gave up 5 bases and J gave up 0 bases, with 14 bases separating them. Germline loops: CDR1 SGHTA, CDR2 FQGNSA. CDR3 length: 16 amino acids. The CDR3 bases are TGTGCCAGCAGCCCAGACAGAGCCATAGCCAAAAACATTCAGTACTTC. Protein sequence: CASSPDRAIAKNIQYF.

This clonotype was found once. CDR3 coding DNA: TGTGCCAGCAGACTGGGACTAGGCATTGAGCAGTTCTTC. Its protein product is CASRLGLGIEQFF. The chain recombines TRBV12-3 or TRBV12-4 with TRBJ2-1; 8 nucleotides line up with TRBD2. The CDR3 contains 13 residues. The junction had 7 bases not matched to a gene; V was cut back by 6 bases and J by 9 bases.

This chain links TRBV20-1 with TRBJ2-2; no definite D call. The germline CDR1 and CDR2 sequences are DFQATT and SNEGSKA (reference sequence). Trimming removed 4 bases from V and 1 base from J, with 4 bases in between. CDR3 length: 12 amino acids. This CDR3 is CSATGNTGELFF. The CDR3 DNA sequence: TGCAGTGCTACAGGGAACACCGGGGAGCTGTTTTTT.

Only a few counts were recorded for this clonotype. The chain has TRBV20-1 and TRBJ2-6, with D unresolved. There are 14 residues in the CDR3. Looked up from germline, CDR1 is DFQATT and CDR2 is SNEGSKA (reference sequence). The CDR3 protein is CSALLGIGANVLTF. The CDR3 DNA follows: TGCAGCGCACTCTTAGGGATCGGGGCCAACGTCCTGACTTTC.

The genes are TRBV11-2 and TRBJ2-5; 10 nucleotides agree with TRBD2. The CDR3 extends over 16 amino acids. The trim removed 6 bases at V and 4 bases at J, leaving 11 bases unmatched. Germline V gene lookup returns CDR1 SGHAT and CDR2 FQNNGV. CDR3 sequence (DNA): TGTGCCAGCAGATCTTTAGCGGGAGGAGTAGGAGAGACCCAGTACTTC. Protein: CASRSLAGGVGETQYF.

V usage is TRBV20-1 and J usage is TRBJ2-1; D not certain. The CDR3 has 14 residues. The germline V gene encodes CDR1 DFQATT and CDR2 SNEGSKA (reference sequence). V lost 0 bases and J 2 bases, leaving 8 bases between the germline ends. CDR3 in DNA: TGCAGTGCTAGAGAGGGCTACCCCTACAATGAGCAGTTCTTC. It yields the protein CSAREGYPYNEQFF.

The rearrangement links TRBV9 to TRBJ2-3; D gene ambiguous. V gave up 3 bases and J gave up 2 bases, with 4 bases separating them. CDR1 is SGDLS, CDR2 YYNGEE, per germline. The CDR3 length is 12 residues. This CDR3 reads CASSAFTDTQYF. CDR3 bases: TGTGCCAGCAGCGCATTCACAGATACGCAGTATTTT.

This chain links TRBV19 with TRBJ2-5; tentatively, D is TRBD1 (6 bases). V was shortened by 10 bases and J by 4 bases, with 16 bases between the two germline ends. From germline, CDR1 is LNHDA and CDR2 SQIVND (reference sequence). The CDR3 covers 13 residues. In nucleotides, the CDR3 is TGTGCCACTTCAACAGGGATGGGAGAGACCCAGTACTTC. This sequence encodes CATSTGMGETQYF.

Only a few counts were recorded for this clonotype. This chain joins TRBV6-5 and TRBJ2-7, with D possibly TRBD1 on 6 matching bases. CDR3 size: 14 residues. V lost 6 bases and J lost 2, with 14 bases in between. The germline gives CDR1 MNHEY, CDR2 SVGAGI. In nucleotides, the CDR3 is TGTGCCAGCAGACGGGGCAGGGGTACCTACGAGCAGTACTTC. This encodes CASRRGRGTYEQYF.

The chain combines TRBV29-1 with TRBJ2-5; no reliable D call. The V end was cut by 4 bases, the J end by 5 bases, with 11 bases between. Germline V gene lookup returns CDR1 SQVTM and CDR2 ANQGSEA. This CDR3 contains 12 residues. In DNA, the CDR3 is TGCAGCGTTGTATGGGCCGGGGAGACCCAGTACTTC. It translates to CSVVWAGETQYF.

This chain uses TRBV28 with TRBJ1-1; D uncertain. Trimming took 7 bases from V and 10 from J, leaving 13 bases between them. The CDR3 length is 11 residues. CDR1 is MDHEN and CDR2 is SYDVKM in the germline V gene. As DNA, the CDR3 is TGTGCCAGCAACCGCTACACCCTAGCTTTCTTT. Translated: CASNRYTLAFF.

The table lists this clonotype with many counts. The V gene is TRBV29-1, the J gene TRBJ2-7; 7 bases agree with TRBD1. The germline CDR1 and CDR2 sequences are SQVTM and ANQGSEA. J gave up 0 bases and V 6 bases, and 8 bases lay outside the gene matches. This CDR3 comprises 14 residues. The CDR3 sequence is CSVRTGPSSYEQYF. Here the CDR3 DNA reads TGCAGCGTCAGGACAGGTCCGAGCTCCTACGAGCAGTACTTC.